This note documents a single T cell receptor (beta chain) sequence. What it binds is unknown. The Oncomine TCR Beta short-read assay was applied to DNA of cultured CD4+ T cells. TCRdb reprocessed the PCR reads via MiXCR and lists one record per CDR3 protein. The data contain over 9,000 distinct CDR3 sequences, approximately 50% of them seen just once; the ten biggest clones take up 10% to 15%. These data are taken from a study of vaccination and CD4 T cells after COVID-19. The CDR3 extends over 15 amino acids. V was pared by 0 bases and J by 5 bases, with 10 bases between. CDR1 is LGHNA, CDR2 YNFKEQ, per germline. Stated treatment: roughly 10-day PBMC culture with coronavirus spike peptide pools or control peptides (ViraFEST assay).

The sample was CD4+ T cells from blood, cultured in vitro. The chain recombines TRBV4-2 with TRBJ2-2; TRBD1 or TRBD2 may be the D gene (5 bases each). This receptor was identified in a human donor who had recovered from COVID-19. CDR3 residues: CASSQEGRETGELFF. DNA of the CDR3: TGTGCCAGCAGCCAAGAGGGCAGGGAGACCGGGGAGCTGTTTTTT.